These 4 T cell receptor beta chains originate from one sample sequenced in a study of vaccination and CD4 T cells after COVID-19. Treatment noted: roughly ten-day PBMC culture with coronavirus spike peptide pools or control peptides (ViraFEST assay). Cultured CD4+ T cell DNA underwent sequencing with the Oncomine TCR Beta short-read assay. TCRdb called the PCR reads again in MiXCR, with one record for every CDR3 protein. In the table there are about 12,000 distinct CDR3 sequences, approximately 58% of which are singletons. No antigen is known for these receptors. Sample: CD4+ T cells from blood, cultured in vitro. The source of these receptors is a human donor who had recovered from COVID-19.

V is TRBV14 and J is TRBJ2-3, with D uncertain. CDR1 and CDR2 from the germline V gene are SGHDN and FVKESK. The CDR3 spans 15 residues. With 1 base removed from V and 1 base from J, the gap between germline ends came to 9 bases. CDR3 amino acids: CASSQGNIGTDTQYF. CDR3 in DNA: TGTGCCAGCAGCCAAGGCAACATAGGCACAGATACGCAGTATTTT.

J is TRBJ2-3 and V is TRBV24-1; unclear D gene. This CDR3 has 16 residues. Trimming pared 4 bases from V and 0 bases from J, leaving 13 bases between. Germline CDR1 and CDR2: KGHDR and SFDVKD. CDR3 coding DNA: TGTGCCACCAGTGACGTTGACACAGCTAGCACAGATACGCAGTATTTT. Its translation: CATSDVDTASTDTQYF.

The rearrangement joins TRBV7-9 to TRBJ2-3; no firm D call. This CDR3 has 16 amino acids. Germline V gene lookup returns CDR1 SEHNR and CDR2 FQNEAQ (reference sequence). The V and J ends lost 1 base and 4 bases respectively, with 15 bases between them. The CDR3 nucleotides are TGTGCCAGCAGCTTAGGGAACGCCGGAACCGCAGATACGCAGTATTTT. Its translation: CASSLGNAGTADTQYF.

This sequence joins TRBV6-4 and TRBJ2-2; no definite D call. The length of the CDR3 is 13 residues. V was shortened by 0 bases and J by 5 bases, with 4 bases between the two germline ends. Germline V lookup: CDR1 MRHNA, CDR2 SNTAGT. The CDR3 protein is CASSDSETGELFF. The CDR3 nucleotides read TGTGCCAGCAGTGACTCGGAAACCGGGGAGCTGTTTTTT.